This record covers a single T cell receptor beta chain. The assay was immunoSEQ multiplex PCR, and TCRdb's table has in-frame clones only and misses some. Of about 6,000 clones listed, just under 80% are singletons. The data were taken from a study of T cell repertoires in MIS-A myocarditis. The TCR sequence derives from a young man with fulminant myocarditis from multisystem inflammatory syndrome in adults (MIS-A) after COVID-19. The source material was interventricular septum heart tissue obtained at autopsy.

The DNA for the CDR3 is TGTGCCATCAGTGCAACAGAAGCCTACCCGGAAGCTTTCTTT. Its protein is CAISATEAYPEAFF. The chain has TRBV10-3 and TRBJ1-1; no reliable D call. V shed 4 bases and J shed 8 bases, with 17 bases lying between them. The CDR3 totals 14 residues. CDR1 and CDR2 (germline): ENHRY, SYGVKD.